The 28 T cell receptor beta chains below all came from one sample that was sequenced in a study of blood T cell repertoires in COVID-19. The assay was immunoSEQ multiplex PCR, and TCRdb's table has in-frame clones only and misses some. Among a few hundred thousand clones listed, 85% to 90% were seen once. The material sequenced was peripheral blood. The receptors were gathered from a human donor in a cohort sampled during active COVID-19.

This clone has a handful of counts. J is TRBJ2-7 and V is TRBV5-4, with 9 bases aligning to TRBD1. The J segment lost 5 bases and the V segment lost 4 bases, leaving 4 bases of the junction unmatched. The germline gives CDR1 SGHNT, CDR2 YYREEE (reference sequence). The CDR3 consists of 13 residues. Written as DNA, the CDR3 is TGTGCCAGCAGCCTTCGGACAGGGGACGAGCAGTACTTC. Translation gives CASSLRTGDEQYF.

The V and J genes are TRBV15 and TRBJ1-2; possible D gene TRBD1, 6 bases. Trimming left V 3 bases short and J 7 bases short, with 18 bases between. The CDR3 totals 15 residues. In germline, CDR1 is LNHNV, CDR2 YYDKDF (reference sequence). CDR3 DNA sequence: TGTGCCACCAGCAGCCGACAGGCTCCGCTATCTGGCTACACCTTC. Translated, it gives CATSSRQAPLSGYTF.

V is TRBV5-1 and J is TRBJ2-5, with D perhaps TRBD1 (5 bases). Germline values: CDR1 SGHRS, CDR2 YFSETQ. The CDR3 is 15 amino acids. V was trimmed by 0 bases and J by 5 bases, leaving 14 bases between them. DNA of the CDR3: TGCGCCAGCAGCTTGGTTAGAACTCCAGGGGAGACCCAGTACTTC. It translates to CASSLVRTPGETQYF.

This chain links TRBV10-3 with TRBJ1-1, with D hard to call. The CDR3 extends over 13 amino acids. V was trimmed by 5 bases and J by 2 bases, leaving 9 bases between them. Germline V gene sequence: CDR1 ENHRY, CDR2 SYGVKD. For the CDR3, the DNA is TGTGCCATCAGTCTCCAGGAAAACACTGAAGCTTTCTTT. Translation gives CAISLQENTEAFF.

The chain joins TRBV28 to TRBJ2-2, with D unresolved. Trimming took off 7 bases at V and 0 bases at J, with 9 bases between the two ends. CDR1 and CDR2 from the germline V gene are MDHEN and SYDVKM. The CDR3 is made up of 14 amino acids. CDR3 DNA: TGTGCCAGCATAGACTGGGCGAACACCGGGGAGCTGTTTTTT. Translating it yields CASIDWANTGELFF. Using reference TRBV28 and TRBJ2-2 for the parts outside the CDR3, the full variable domain is DVKVTQSSRYLVKRTGEKVFLECVQDMDHENMFWYRQDPGLGLRLIYFSYDVKMKEKGDIPEGYSVSREKKERFSLILESASTNQTSMYLCASIDWANTGELFFGEGSRLTVL.

The CDR3 region has the DNA TGTGCCAGCAGCCCAGAGGACAGAACGTATGGCTATGGCTACACCTTC. This gives the protein CASSPEDRTYGYGYTF. The chain couples TRBV7-6 to TRBJ1-2; a possible D gene is TRBD1 (6 bases). Trimming left V 5 bases short and J 4 bases short, with 20 bases between. The CDR3 extends over 16 amino acids. Germline values: CDR1 SGHVS, CDR2 FNYEAQ.

The chain carries TRBV29-1 and TRBJ2-1; 15 bases align to TRBD2. Germline V lookup: CDR1 SQVTM, CDR2 ANQGSEA. This CDR3 is built from 15 residues. The V segment lost 7 bases and the J segment 9 bases; nucleotides outside the gene matches: 10. The CDR3 protein is CSAQSSGLAGGEQFF. CDR3 coding DNA: TGCAGCGCGCAATCCTCGGGACTAGCGGGAGGTGAGCAGTTCTTC.

This chain joins TRBV6-5 and TRBJ1-1, with D unresolved. The germline V gene has CDR1 MNHEY and CDR2 SVGAGI. CDR3 length equals 15 residues. Trimming removed 7 bases from V and 0 bases from J, with 15 bases in between. CDR3 bases: TGTGCCAGCACCGACGGAGGGATAATGAACACTGAAGCTTTCTTT. This gives the protein CASTDGGIMNTEAFF.

The chain is built from TRBV19 and TRBJ2-7; perhaps TRBD1 as D (6 bases). Trimming stripped 3 bases from V and 2 bases from J, with 8 bases between. The CDR3 is 13 residues long. Germline V gene sequence: CDR1 LNHDA, CDR2 SQIVND (reference sequence). The DNA of the CDR3 is TGTGCCAGTAGTATCGGGACACCCTACGAGCAGTACTTC. Translated: CASSIGTPYEQYF.

This clone was detected many times. The chain couples TRBV3-1 (or the pseudogene TRBV3-2) to TRBJ2-3; 9 nucleotides match TRBD2. With V trimmed by 4 bases and J by 4 bases, 9 bases remained unmatched. CDR1 LGHDT and CDR2 YNNKEL come from the germline V gene (reference sequence). This CDR3 has 16 amino acids. DNA of the CDR3: TGTGCCAGCAGCCTTACAGCGGGGGGATCGTCAGATACGCAGTATTTT. Its protein product is CASSLTAGGSSDTQYF.

In this sample, this clone turned up a few times. This sample includes further DNA sequences coding for the same CDR3. This chain connects TRBV29-1 to TRBJ2-5, with D possibly TRBD1 on 5 matching bases. Per germline, CDR1 SQVTM and CDR2 ANQGSEA. The CDR3 is made up of 11 amino acids. The V and J ends lost 2 bases and 4 bases respectively, with 5 bases between them. The CDR3 protein is CSVETGETQYF. The CDR3 DNA is TGCAGCGTTGAAACAGGAGAGACCCAGTACTTC.

The chain combines TRBV7-2 with TRBJ1-1; possibly TRBD1 for D (5 bases). Germline loops: CDR1 SGHTA, CDR2 FQGNSA. The CDR3 has 15 residues. V lost 1 base, J lost 1 base, and 10 bases lay in between. The CDR3 nucleotides are TGTGCCAGCAGCTTAGAGGGAGGGGCGAACACTGAAGCTTTCTTT. Translating gives CASSLEGGANTEAFF.

V usage is TRBV2 and J usage is TRBJ2-1, with TRBD2 as a possible D gene (5 bases). CDR1 and CDR2 from the germline V gene are SNHLY and FYNNEI. The V end lost 4 bases, the J end lost 4 bases, and 14 bases lay between the germline ends. The CDR3 consists of 15 residues. The CDR3, as DNA: TGTGCCAGCAGTGTTCGGCCGTCGGGATACAATGAGCAGTTCTTC. Translating it yields CASSVRPSGYNEQFF.

This clone was counted a single time. The chain uses TRBV6-5 and TRBJ2-7; 9 bases line up with TRBD1. The trim removed 8 bases at V and 1 base at J, leaving 9 bases unmatched. Germline values: CDR1 MNHEY, CDR2 SVGAGI. The CDR3 runs to 15 residues. For the CDR3, the DNA is TGTGCCAGCGATCCGGTAGGGACAGGGTCCTACGAGCAGTACTTC. It encodes CASDPVGTGSYEQYF.

The chain has TRBV5-1 and TRBJ2-7, with TRBD2 matching 10 bases. With V trimmed by 4 bases and J by 4 bases, 5 bases remained unmatched. Germline V gene data show CDR1 as SGHRS and CDR2 as YFSETQ. The CDR3 spans 14 residues. The CDR3 bases are TGCGCCAGCAGCCCGCTAGCGGGGGAATACGAGCAGTACTTC. Its translation: CASSPLAGEYEQYF. The full variable domain, rest sourced from reference TRBV5-1 and TRBJ2-7, is KAGVTQTPRYLIKTRGQQVTLSCSPISGHRSVSWYQQTPGQGLQFLFEYFSETQRNKGNFPGRFSGRQFSNSRSEMNVSTLELGDSALYLCASSPLAGEYEQYFGPGTRLTVT.

A single count supports this clone. The genes are TRBV7-9 and TRBJ2-2, with a tentative D call TRBD1 (6 bases). CDR1 is SEHNR, CDR2 FQNEAQ, per germline (reference sequence). CDR3 size: 19 residues. The V gene lost 3 bases and the J gene lost 0 bases, with 20 bases spanning the gap. For the CDR3, the DNA is TGTGCCAGCAGCTTGACGGTCTTAGGGGGTTACGCGAACACCGGGGAGCTGTTTTTT. This encodes CASSLTVLGGYANTGELFF.

This chain links TRBV9 with TRBJ2-7, with 8 bases aligning to TRBD2. This CDR3 is 16 amino acids long. The V gene end was trimmed by 1 base and the J gene end by 7 bases; junction bases not matched to a gene: 13. Per the germline V gene, CDR1 is SGDLS and CDR2 is YYNGEE. CDR3 amino acids: CASSVLSSAGVSEQYF. The DNA of the CDR3 is TGTGCCAGCAGCGTACTCTCATCAGCGGGGGTCTCTGAGCAGTACTTC.

This rearrangement joins TRBV28 to TRBJ1-2; 10 nucleotides match TRBD1. The junction had 7 bases not matched to a gene; V was cut back by 2 bases and J by 1 base. Germline V gene sequence: CDR1 MDHEN, CDR2 SYDVKM. This CDR3 region has 17 residues. CDR3: CASSLGTGAGGNYGYTF. The CDR3 DNA sequence: TGTGCCAGCAGTTTAGGGACAGGGGCGGGTGGTAACTATGGCTACACCTTC.

The V gene is TRBV6-5, the J gene TRBJ2-7; tentative D call: TRBD1 (6 bases). The germline CDR1 and CDR2 sequences are MNHEY and SVGAGI. V was cut by 6 bases and J by 1 base, with 13 bases left in between. The CDR3 has 14 amino acids. DNA of the CDR3: TGTGCCAGCAGCGCGATAGACAGGTCCTACGAGCAGTACTTC. Encoded protein: CASSAIDRSYEQYF.

The CDR3 sequence is CASSLAGGNNQPQHF. CDR3 bases: TGTGCCAGCAGTTTAGCAGGGGGTAACAATCAGCCCCAGCATTTT. The chain employs TRBV27 and TRBJ1-5; 7 bases are a match to TRBD1. With 2 bases clipped from V and 3 bases from J, the junction kept 4 bases outside the gene matches. There are 15 residues in the CDR3. Germline-derived CDR1 and CDR2 are MNHEY and SMNVEV (reference sequence).

This clone came up a few times. The chain combines TRBV13 with TRBJ2-3; 8 bases are a match to TRBD2. The CDR3 contains 15 residues. V shed 9 bases and J 4 bases; nucleotides not matched to a gene: 12. The germline V gene has CDR1 PRHDT and CDR2 FYEKMQ (reference sequence). The DNA of the CDR3 is TGTGCCAGTGCGCGAAGAGCGGGAGATTCAGATACGCAGTATTTT. Translated: CASARRAGDSDTQYF.

In the case of this clone: The sample carries other DNA sequences with the same CDR3. The V gene is TRBV6-1, the J gene TRBJ2-4; tentatively, D is TRBD1 (5 bases). This CDR3 has 16 residues. Germline V gives CDR1 MNHNS, CDR2 SASEGT. V was shortened by 3 bases and J by 1 base, with 13 bases between the two germline ends. The CDR3 DNA is TGTGCCAGCAGTGAGGAAGGGGTGGGCGCCAAAAACATTCAGTACTTC. Translating gives CASSEEGVGAKNIQYF.

This clone was seen more than once but under ten times. The rearrangement links TRBV7-3 to TRBJ2-3; possible D gene TRBD2, 6 bases. The CDR3 length is 16 residues. The V gene's germline CDR1 is SGHTA and CDR2 FQGTGA. Trimming stripped 5 bases from V and 0 bases from J, with 15 bases between. The CDR3 region is CASSQNPSGSTDTQYF. CDR3 DNA sequence: TGTGCCAGCAGCCAGAACCCCAGCGGGAGCACAGATACGCAGTATTTT.

The chain has TRBV5-4 and TRBJ1-2; D is possibly TRBD1 (5 bases). The CDR3 has 16 amino acids. V lost 0 bases and J lost 0, with 12 bases in between. The germline V gene encodes CDR1 SGHNT and CDR2 YYREEE (reference sequence). The DNA of the CDR3 is TGTGCCAGCAGCTTGGGGCGGGGCGCAACTAACTATGGCTACACCTTC. Its protein is CASSLGRGATNYGYTF.

This clone appeared a single time. This sequence joins TRBV5-8 and TRBJ2-3, with TRBD1 as a possible D gene (6 bases). The V end lost 4 bases, the J end lost 4 bases, and 16 bases lay between the germline ends. This CDR3 spans 15 amino acids. Germline V gives CDR1 SGHTS, CDR2 YDEGEE. CDR3: CASSTTGAGADTQYF. The CDR3, as DNA: TGTGCCAGCAGCACGACAGGAGCAGGTGCAGATACGCAGTATTTT.

V and J are TRBV28 and TRBJ1-3; 7 bases agree with TRBD1. V lost 5 bases, J lost 4 bases, and 5 bases stayed unmatched. CDR1 and CDR2 from the germline V gene are MDHEN and SYDVKM. The CDR3 has 14 amino acids. DNA for the CDR3: TGTGCCAGCAGTGAGGGGGCGCTAGGAAACACCATATATTTT. Amino acids: CASSEGALGNTIYF.

This chain joins TRBV6-5 and TRBJ1-6; no firm D call. Deletions cut 3 bases from V and 6 bases from J, with 9 bases between. This CDR3 comprises 14 residues. Germline CDR1 MNHEY, CDR2 SVGAGI. CDR3 loop: CASSYREFNSPLHF. The CDR3, as DNA: TGTGCCAGCAGTTATAGGGAGTTTAATTCACCCCTCCACTTT.

The rearrangement links TRBV5-4 to TRBJ2-5; weak D call: TRBD1 (5 bases). The V end was cut by 4 bases, the J end by 7 bases, with 20 bases between. The CDR3 contains 15 residues. CDR1 is SGHNT, CDR2 YYREEE, per germline (reference sequence). The CDR3 DNA reads as TGTGCCAGCAGCAATGATACAGGTTACGGTGGGACCCAGTACTTC. Encoded protein: CASSNDTGYGGTQYF.